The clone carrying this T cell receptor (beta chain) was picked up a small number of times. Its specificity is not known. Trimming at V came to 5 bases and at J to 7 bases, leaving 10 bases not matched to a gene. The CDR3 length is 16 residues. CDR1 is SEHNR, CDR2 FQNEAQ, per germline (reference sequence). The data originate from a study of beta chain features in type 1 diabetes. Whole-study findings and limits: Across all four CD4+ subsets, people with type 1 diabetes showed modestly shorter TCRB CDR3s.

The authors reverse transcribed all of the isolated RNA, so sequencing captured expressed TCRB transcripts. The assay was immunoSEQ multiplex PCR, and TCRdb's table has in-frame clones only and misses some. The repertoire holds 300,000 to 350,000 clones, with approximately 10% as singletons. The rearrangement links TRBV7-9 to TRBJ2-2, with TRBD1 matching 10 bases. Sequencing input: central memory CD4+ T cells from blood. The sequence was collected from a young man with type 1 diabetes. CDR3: CASSPGQGLRHGELFF. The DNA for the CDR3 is TGTGCCAGCAGCCCGGGACAGGGGTTGCGCCACGGGGAGCTGTTTTTT.